This T cell receptor (beta chain) is from a study of early T cells in non-severe SARS-CoV-2 infection. Study at large: Unsorted whole-blood RNA was sequenced in bulk, leaving chains unpaired.

The sample holds many counts of this clonotype. Its antigen is not known. This CDR3 is 18 amino acids long. Unmatched junction bases numbered 16, after V lost 8 bases and J lost 0 bases. Germline-derived CDR1 and CDR2 are SEHNR and FQNEAQ (reference sequence). Each single cDNA molecule received a unique molecular identifier. TCRdb reprocessed the 5' RACE reads with MiXCR, giving one entry per CDR3 protein. The sample consists of over 25,000 distinct CDR3 sequences, 4.5% to 6% of them appearing once. Study-wide findings and caveats: VDJdb matching skewed toward anti-spike CD8 responses, missing private and CD4 specificities.

The gene calls are TRBV7-9 and TRBJ2-1; 7 positions match TRBD1. This TCR was sampled from an adult who was a healthcare worker with PCR-confirmed SARS-CoV-2 infection or an uninfected control (not recorded which). Sample: whole blood. The CDR3 region is CASCPLADRARSYNEQFF. The CDR3 DNA reads as TGTGCCAGCTGCCCCCTAGCCGACAGGGCCCGCTCCTACAATGAGCAGTTCTTC.